This is a list of T cell receptor beta chains from one sample in a study of cytomegalovirus exposure and HLA in healthy donors. Measured with immunoSEQ multiplex PCR; TCRdb has only the in-frame clones, and not every one. This sample carries some 200,000 clones, approximately 78% of them seen once, and the ten largest clones take 2.7%. Sequenced material: PBMCs. All receptors derive from a middle-aged woman in good health and CMV-seronegative. Each CDR3 is given with its conserved first and last residue. D genes are given only for firm matches. Not all rows give a size; the values are once, few, many and, for expanded clones, a class.

d_call: .
j_call: TRBJ1-1
clone_size: .
v_call: TRBV7-9
cdr3_nt: TGTGCCAGCAGGCGGACAGTGGGCACTGAAGCTTTCTTT
cdr3_aa: CASRRTVGTEAFF

d_call: .
j_call: TRBJ2-7
clone_size: .
v_call: TRBV19
cdr3_nt: TGTGCCAGTAGTATTCGGGGAACCTACGAGCAGTACTTC
cdr3_aa: CASSIRGTYEQYF

d_call: TRBD2
j_call: TRBJ2-7
clone_size: .
v_call: TRBV27
cdr3_nt: TGTGCCAGCAGTTTATCAGGCGGGAGTAGTTGGTACTTC
cdr3_aa: CASSLSGGSSWYF

d_call: TRBD2
j_call: TRBJ2-2
clone_size: .
v_call: TRBV28
cdr3_nt: TGTGCCAGCAGTTCCACCGGGACTAGCGGGGGGACCACCGGGGAGCTGTTTTTT
cdr3_aa: CASSSTGTSGGTTGELFF

d_call: TRBD2
j_call: TRBJ2-1
clone_size: .
v_call: TRBV2
cdr3_nt: TGTGCCAGCAGTAGGACTAGCGGGACCAATGAGCAGTTCTTC
cdr3_aa: CASSRTSGTNEQFF

d_call: TRBD1
j_call: TRBJ2-3
clone_size: .
v_call: TRBV5-1
cdr3_nt: TGCGCCAGCAGTATGACAGGGCCGACAGATACGCAGTATTTT
cdr3_aa: CASSMTGPTDTQYF

d_call: .
j_call: TRBJ2-6
clone_size: few
v_call: TRBV4-1
cdr3_nt: TGCGCCAGCAGACCCAGAGCCGGGAACCCTGGGGCCAACGTCCTGACTTTC
cdr3_aa: CASRPRAGNPGANVLTF

d_call: .
j_call: TRBJ2-3
clone_size: .
v_call: TRBV6-5
cdr3_nt: TGTGCCAGCCAGAGGATTCCTCTTTTGTCTACGCAGTATTTT
cdr3_aa: CASQRIPLLSTQYF

d_call: TRBD1
j_call: TRBJ2-7
clone_size: once
v_call: TRBV7-6
cdr3_nt: TGTGCCAGCAGTTACACCGGGACAGGGGCTTACGAGCAGTACTTC
cdr3_aa: CASSYTGTGAYEQYF

d_call: .
j_call: TRBJ2-3
clone_size: .
v_call: TRBV21-1
cdr3_nt: TGTGCCGGCGCGGGCTCTCATGGTACTAGCGGGAGACGGAGGAGAGATACGCAGTATTTT
cdr3_aa: CAGAGSHGTSGRRRRDTQYF

d_call: .
j_call: TRBJ2-7
clone_size: .
v_call: TRBV10-3
cdr3_nt: TGTGCCATCAGTGACTTAACAGTGTCCTACGAGCAGTACTTC
cdr3_aa: CAISDLTVSYEQYF

d_call: TRBD1
j_call: TRBJ2-3
clone_size: few
v_call: TRBV5-1
cdr3_nt: TGCGCCAGCAAGGGGACAGGGGATACGCAGTATTTT
cdr3_aa: CASKGTGDTQYF

d_call: .
j_call: TRBJ1-1
clone_size: .
v_call: TRBV28
cdr3_nt: TGTGCCAGCAGTAGGGGAGGTAGGACTGAAGCTTTCTTT
cdr3_aa: CASSRGGRTEAFF

d_call: TRBD1
j_call: TRBJ1-2
clone_size: .
v_call: TRBV5-5
cdr3_nt: TGTGCCAGCAGCTTGTCAGGGGGCTTCTATGGCTACACCTTC
cdr3_aa: CASSLSGGFYGYTF

d_call: TRBD1
j_call: TRBJ2-7
clone_size: .
v_call: TRBV15
cdr3_nt: TGTGCCACCAGCAGAGAAGGGACAGGGGGCTACGAGCAGTACTTC
cdr3_aa: CATSREGTGGYEQYF

d_call: TRBD1
j_call: TRBJ1-5
clone_size: .
v_call: TRBV2
cdr3_nt: TGTGCCAGCAGAGGGACAGGGGGTGTTCAGCCCCAGCATTTT
cdr3_aa: CASRGTGGVQPQHF

d_call: TRBD1
j_call: TRBJ1-1
clone_size: .
v_call: TRBV19
cdr3_nt: TGTGCCAGTAAGACTTCGGGACAGGGGCCAGTTGAAGCTTTCTTT
cdr3_aa: CASKTSGQGPVEAFF

d_call: TRBD1
j_call: TRBJ1-5
clone_size: .
v_call: TRBV7-2
cdr3_nt: TGTGCCAGCAGCTCACAGGGGGGGGCAAGCGGGATAAATCAGCCCCAGCATTTT
cdr3_aa: CASSSQGGASGINQPQHF

d_call: .
j_call: TRBJ2-1
clone_size: .
v_call: TRBV5-6
cdr3_nt: TGTGCCAGCAGCTTGAGTCTAGCCCCGCTTGATGAGCAGTTCTTC
cdr3_aa: CASSLSLAPLDEQFF

d_call: TRBD1
j_call: TRBJ1-1
clone_size: few
v_call: TRBV9
cdr3_nt: TGTGCCAGCAGCGTAGCAAGGACAGGGAGTAGAGCTTTCTTT
cdr3_aa: CASSVARTGSRAFF

d_call: .
j_call: TRBJ1-1
clone_size: .
v_call: TRBV4-1
cdr3_nt: TGCGCCAGCAGCCAAGCGCCGAGCGGGAACACTGAAGCTTTCTTT
cdr3_aa: CASSQAPSGNTEAFF

d_call: .
j_call: TRBJ2-3
clone_size: .
v_call: TRBV5-1
cdr3_nt: TGCGCCAGCACACGGCAGACCACAGATACGCAGTCTTTT
cdr3_aa: CASTRQTTDTQSF

d_call: .
j_call: TRBJ1-2
clone_size: .
v_call: TRBV18
cdr3_nt: TGTGCCAGCTCACCCTTGGACAGCTATGGCTACACCTTC
cdr3_aa: CASSPLDSYGYTF

d_call: TRBD1
j_call: TRBJ2-7
clone_size: .
v_call: TRBV5-1
cdr3_nt: TGCGCCAGCAGCTCTCAGGGACAGGGGTGGCACGAGCAGTACTTC
cdr3_aa: CASSSQGQGWHEQYF

d_call: .
j_call: TRBJ2-3
clone_size: .
v_call: TRBV1
cdr3_nt: TGCACCAGCAGCCAAGTGGATAGCGGGAGGTCCACAGATACGCAGTATTTT
cdr3_aa: CTSSQVDSGRSTDTQYF

d_call: .
j_call: TRBJ1-5
clone_size: few
v_call: TRBV6-1
cdr3_nt: TGTGCCAGCACGAGGCGTGGCAATCAGCCCCAGCATTTT
cdr3_aa: CASTRRGNQPQHF

d_call: TRBD2
j_call: TRBJ2-1
clone_size: once
v_call: TRBV29-1
cdr3_nt: TGCAGCGTTTCCCCTCTAGCGGGAGTACAGGATGAGCAGTTCTTC
cdr3_aa: CSVSPLAGVQDEQFF

d_call: TRBD1
j_call: TRBJ1-3
clone_size: once
v_call: TRBV9
cdr3_nt: TGTGCCAGCAGCGTAGGACAGACCGGGACAGGGACCGGAAACACCATATATTTT
cdr3_aa: CASSVGQTGTGTGNTIYF

d_call: TRBD2
j_call: TRBJ2-3
clone_size: .
v_call: TRBV28
cdr3_nt: TGTGCCAGCAGGCCCCGGGGGGGCCACACAGATACGCAGTATTTT
cdr3_aa: CASRPRGGHTDTQYF

d_call: .
j_call: TRBJ1-1
clone_size: .
v_call: TRBV20-1
cdr3_nt: TGCAGTGCTAGGAGGACAGCAGCTTTCTTT
cdr3_aa: CSARRTAAFF

d_call: .
j_call: TRBJ1-3
clone_size: few
v_call: TRBV11-2
cdr3_nt: TGTGCCAGCAGCTTACAGGACACTGGAAACACCATATATTTT
cdr3_aa: CASSLQDTGNTIYF

d_call: TRBD1
j_call: TRBJ1-4
clone_size: .
v_call: TRBV19
cdr3_nt: TGTGCCAGTAGTATTGGGACAGGAACTAATGAAAAACTGTTTTTT
cdr3_aa: CASSIGTGTNEKLFF

d_call: TRBD1
j_call: TRBJ1-2
clone_size: .
v_call: TRBV27
cdr3_nt: TGTGCCAGCAGTTTATCGTGGGGGACAGGGGACTATGGCTACACCTTC
cdr3_aa: CASSLSWGTGDYGYTF

d_call: TRBD1
j_call: TRBJ2-1
clone_size: .
v_call: TRBV7-3
cdr3_nt: TGTGCCAGCAGCCAAAGAAGGGACAGCAATGAGCAGTTCTTC
cdr3_aa: CASSQRRDSNEQFF